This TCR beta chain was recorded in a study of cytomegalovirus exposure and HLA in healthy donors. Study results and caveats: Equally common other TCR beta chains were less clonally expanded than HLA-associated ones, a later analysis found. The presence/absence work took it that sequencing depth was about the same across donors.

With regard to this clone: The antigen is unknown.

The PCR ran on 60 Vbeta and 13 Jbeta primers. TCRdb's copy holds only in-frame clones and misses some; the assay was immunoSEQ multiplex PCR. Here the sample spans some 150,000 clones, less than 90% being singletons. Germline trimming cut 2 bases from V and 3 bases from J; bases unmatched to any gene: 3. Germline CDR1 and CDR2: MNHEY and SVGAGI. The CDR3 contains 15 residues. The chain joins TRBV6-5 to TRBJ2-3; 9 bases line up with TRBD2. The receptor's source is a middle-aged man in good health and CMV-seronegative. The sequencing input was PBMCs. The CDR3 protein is CASSYAGGPTDTQYF. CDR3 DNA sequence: TGTGCCAGCAGTTACGCGGGGGGGCCTACAGATACGCAGTATTTT.